This TCR beta chain comes out of a study of cytomegalovirus exposure and HLA in healthy donors. Separate from the 666-subject first cohort was the approximately 110-subject validation cohort, to which the donors belonged. The CDR3 loop spans 15 amino acids. Germline CDR1 and CDR2: SNHLY and FYNNEI. Trimming removed 4 bases at V and 2 bases at J, with 12 bases between. Study outcomes and limitations: That first-cohort TCR clusters tended to co-occur in the roughly 130 validation repertoires was found in a later analysis. Investigators reported some 150 TCR beta chains as tied to cytomegalovirus.

As for this clone: Its antigen is as yet unknown.

Sequencing was performed with immunoSEQ multiplex PCR; in TCRdb, only in-frame clones are kept and a portion is missing. Found here are approximately 54,000 clones, over 85% of them singletons; the top ten hold 8.4%. What was sequenced was PBMCs. This receptor was identified in a young woman in good health and CMV-seropositive. This chain uses TRBV2 with TRBJ1-5, with D possibly matching TRBD1 (6 bases). CDR3 sequence (DNA): TGTGCCAGCAGTGGAGGGGGGGGCGGCAATCAGCCCCAGCATTTT. It translates to CASSGGGGGNQPQHF. Combining the CDR3 with reference TRBV2 and TRBJ1-5 gives the whole variable domain EPEVTQTPSHQVTQMGQEVILRCVPISNHLYFYWYRQILGQKVEFLVSFYNNEISEKSEIFDDQFSVERPDGSNFTLKIRSTKLEDSAMYFCASSGGGGGNQPQHFGDGTRLSIL.